The 27 T cell receptor beta chains presented below share a single source sample, sequenced in a study of T cell responses to AZD1222 COVID-19 vaccine. This table comes from immunoSEQ multiplex PCR, and its TCRdb copy is limited to in-frame clones, with some not included. The sample includes fewer than 200,000 clones, roughly 92% of them seen just once. Material: peripheral blood, obtained 28 days after the second dose of the MenACWY control vaccine. These receptor sequences come from an adult who received the MenACWY meningococcal vaccine as a control.

The chain recombines TRBV5-5 with TRBJ1-6; TRBD1 matches 7 bases. The V gene end was trimmed by 3 bases and the J gene end by 10 bases; junction bases not matched to a gene: 10. This CDR3 has 15 amino acids. Per the germline V gene, CDR1 is SGHKS and CDR2 is YYEKEE (reference sequence). CDR3 nucleotides: TGTGCCAGCAGCTCAGGGAACAGGGGCGAATCACCCCTCCACTTT. Translated, it gives CASSSGNRGESPLHF.

The chain has TRBV27 and TRBJ2-1; 8 bases agree with TRBD1. V trimming: 8 bases; J trimming: 1 base; junction bases outside the gene matches: 7. Germline V lookup: CDR1 MNHEY, CDR2 SMNVEV (reference sequence). The CDR3 loop spans 15 amino acids. CDR3 in amino acids: CASSVDRASYNEQFF. CDR3 sequence (DNA): TGTGCCAGCTCCGTGGACAGGGCTTCCTACAATGAGCAGTTCTTC.

The rearrangement uses TRBV3-1 (or the pseudogene TRBV3-2) and TRBJ1-1; TRBD1 agrees at 7 bases. V dropped 1 base and J dropped 2; count of bases not matched to a gene: 7. The CDR3 totals 16 residues. The V gene's germline CDR1 is LGHDT and CDR2 YNNKEL (reference sequence). The CDR3 nucleotides read TGTGCCAGCAGCCAAGCCGGACAGGCCCCAAACACTGAAGCTTTCTTT. Its translation is CASSQAGQAPNTEAFF.

V gene TRBV9 combines with J gene TRBJ1-4, with 7 nucleotides matching TRBD1. This CDR3 has 15 residues. V was pared by 2 bases and J by 10 bases, with 11 bases of the junction left unmatched. The germline V gene encodes CDR1 SGDLS and CDR2 YYNGEE. The CDR3 coding sequence is TGTGCCAGCAGCGTGTCGGGACAGAGGGGAGTAAAACTGTTTTTT. This sequence encodes CASSVSGQRGVKLFF.

This clone was counted between two and nine times. The chain is built from TRBV20-1 and TRBJ2-7; D is possibly TRBD2 (5 bases). This CDR3 comprises 11 residues. With 5 bases removed from V and 6 bases from J, the gap between germline ends came to 11 bases. Germline loops: CDR1 DFQATT, CDR2 SNEGSKA (reference sequence). In DNA, the CDR3 is TGCAGTGCTTGGACTTACCGCGAGCAGTACTTC. Residues: CSAWTYREQYF.

The CDR3 loop reads CASSFSGREAYNEQFF. CDR3 sequence (DNA): TGTGCCAGCAGTTTTAGTGGGCGGGAGGCCTACAATGAGCAGTTCTTC. The J gene is TRBJ2-1, the V gene TRBV28; 8 nucleotides agree with TRBD2. Looked up from germline, CDR1 is MDHEN and CDR2 is SYDVKM. The V and J ends lost 3 bases and 2 bases, in that order; junction bases with no gene match: 6. This CDR3 spans 16 amino acids. The entire variable domain, with the rest obtained from reference TRBV28 and TRBJ2-1, is as follows: DVKVTQSSRYLVKRTGEKVFLECVQDMDHENMFWYRQDPGLGLRLIYFSYDVKMKEKGDIPEGYSVSREKKERFSLILESASTNQTSMYLCASSFSGREAYNEQFFGPGTRLTVL.

This chain links TRBV6-6 with TRBJ1-2, with a weak D call TRBD1 (5 bases). Germline values: CDR1 MNHNY, CDR2 SVGAGI (reference sequence). The germline V and J ends were trimmed by 7 bases and 1 base, with 7 bases remaining between them. The CDR3 sequence is 12 residues long. The CDR3 nucleotides are TGTGCCAGCACGACAGTTAACTATGGCTACACCTTC. Protein: CASTTVNYGYTF.

V gene TRBV7-6 combines with J gene TRBJ2-1; 8 bases are a match to TRBD2. This CDR3 region has 16 residues. Germline CDR1 reads SGHVS; CDR2 reads FNYEAQ. The V and J ends lost 4 bases and 9 bases, in that order; junction bases with no gene match: 14. The CDR3 DNA is TGTGCCAGCAGCTCAAGCGGGGGAGTCAGGGGCGGTGAGCAGTTCTTC. Protein: CASSSSGGVRGGEQFF.

This chain connects TRBV11-3 to TRBJ2-7; no clear D gene. V was pared by 4 bases and J by 2 bases, with 6 bases between. There are 12 residues in the CDR3. Germline CDR1 SGHNT, CDR2 YENEEA. The CDR3 DNA follows: TGTGCCAGCAGCTCGATCCCCTACGAGCAGTACTTC. Its translation: CASSSIPYEQYF.

The V call is TRBV18, the J call TRBJ1-1; 11 bases line up with TRBD1. V lost 4 bases to trimming and J lost 4 bases; unmatched junction nucleotides: 5. The CDR3 has 15 residues. Germline V lookup: CDR1 KGHSH, CDR2 LQKENI. The CDR3 loop is CASSRGTGGGTEAFF. Here the CDR3 DNA reads TGTGCCAGCTCACGGGGGACAGGGGGAGGCACTGAAGCTTTCTTT.

This chain uses TRBV21-1 with TRBJ2-1; the table's D call TRBD1 went unverified against the DNA. TRBV21-1 is a documented pseudogene. There are 17 residues in the CDR3. The CDR3 loop is CASSPLKMDRGHNEQFF. Here the CDR3 DNA reads TGTGCCAGCAGCCCCCTCAAAATGGACAGGGGACACAATGAGCAGTTCTTC.

J is TRBJ2-1 and V is TRBV27, with D maybe TRBD2 (5 bases). This CDR3 region has 15 residues. V lost 0 bases and J lost 2, with 8 bases in between. The germline V gene has CDR1 MNHEY and CDR2 SMNVEV (reference sequence). CDR3 amino acids: CASSLSLGAYNEQFF. The CDR3 DNA is TGTGCCAGCAGTTTATCGCTGGGAGCCTACAATGAGCAGTTCTTC.

This clone was counted once. V usage is TRBV7-9 and J usage is TRBJ1-1, with D hard to call. The V gene's germline CDR1 is SEHNR and CDR2 FQNEAQ (reference sequence). This CDR3 has 12 amino acids. Trimming took 5 bases from V and 7 from J, leaving 11 bases between them. The CDR3 nucleotides are TGTGCCAGCAGCCCTGGGAGGATTGAAGCTTTCTTT. This sequence encodes CASSPGRIEAFF.

This clone appeared a few times. The chain has TRBV7-2 and TRBJ1-1, with no clear D. Germline V CDR1 and CDR2: SGHTA, FQGNSA. V shed 1 base and J shed 11 bases, with 14 bases lying between them. There are 13 residues in the CDR3. The CDR3, as DNA: TGTGCCAGCAGCTTAGTGAGGACTGGAGGGGCTTTCTTT. Translation: CASSLVRTGGAFF.

The V gene is TRBV5-1, the J gene TRBJ1-6; 10 bases are a match to TRBD1. The germline gives CDR1 SGHRS, CDR2 YFSETQ. Trimming took 2 bases from V and 7 from J; bases not matched to a gene: 12. CDR3 size: 18 residues. DNA of the CDR3: TGCGCCAGCAGCTTTGCCGGGACAGGGGACGGGAACAATTCACCCCTCCACTTT. Protein sequence: CASSFAGTGDGNNSPLHF.

V and J are TRBV7-2 and TRBJ2-7; TRBD2 matches 7 bases. The ends lost 1 base at V and 2 bases at J; junction bases unmatched: 8. Germline V gene sequence: CDR1 SGHTA, CDR2 FQGNSA. The CDR3 loop spans 16 amino acids. CDR3 sequence reads: CASSLDGGVPPYEQYF. The CDR3 bases are TGTGCCAGCAGCTTAGATGGGGGGGTGCCTCCCTACGAGCAGTACTTC.

The V gene is TRBV10-3, the J gene TRBJ2-2; the match to TRBD1 covers 10 bases. The CDR3 consists of 15 residues. With 5 bases clipped from V and 5 bases from J, the junction kept 5 bases outside the gene matches. The germline V gene encodes CDR1 ENHRY and CDR2 SYGVKD. Written as DNA, the CDR3 is TGTGCCATCAGTACCGGGACAGGGGTAACCGGGGAGCTGTTTTTT. Its translation is CAISTGTGVTGELFF.

The chain uses TRBV9 and TRBJ2-1; 8 bases agree with TRBD1. This CDR3 comprises 16 residues. Germline loops: CDR1 SGDLS, CDR2 YYNGEE. With 0 bases clipped from V and 3 bases from J, the junction kept 5 bases outside the gene matches. The CDR3 nucleotides read TGTGCCAGCAGCGTAGAGTCAGGACAGGGCTACAATGAGCAGTTCTTC. Encoded protein: CASSVESGQGYNEQFF.

The V and J genes are TRBV9 and TRBJ2-7; the match to TRBD1 covers 9 bases. The CDR3 totals 15 residues. From germline, CDR1 is SGDLS and CDR2 YYNGEE. V shed 4 bases, J shed 2 bases, and the junction held 7 bases outside the gene matches. The CDR3 DNA reads as TGTGCCAGCAGCAAAGGGACAGGGACTACCTACGAGCAGTACTTC. Amino acid sequence: CASSKGTGTTYEQYF.

V usage is TRBV30 and J usage is TRBJ1-5; TRBD1 aligns across 7 bases. Germline assignment: CDR1 GTSNPN and CDR2 SVGIG (reference sequence). The CDR3 has 13 amino acids. V shed 4 bases, J shed 3 bases, and the junction held 3 bases outside the gene matches. The CDR3 nucleotides are TGTGCCTGGACACAGGGGCACAATCAGCCCCAGCATTTT. Translated, it gives CAWTQGHNQPQHF.

The chain carries TRBV21-1 and TRBJ1-5. TRBV21-1 is given as a pseudogene. The CDR3 has 13 residues. For the CDR3, the DNA is TGTGCCAGCAGCAAATCCTGCCATCAGCCCCAGCATTTT. Encoded protein: CASSKSCHQPQHF.

The sample holds one count of this clone. J is TRBJ2-3 and V is TRBV28; no firm D call. The CDR3 spans 14 residues. CDR1 is MDHEN, CDR2 SYDVKM, per germline. V was clipped by 3 bases and J by 4 bases, with 11 bases between them. The CDR3 spells CASSFRVASDTQYF. Here the CDR3 DNA reads TGTGCCAGCAGTTTTCGAGTAGCCTCAGATACGCAGTATTTT.

As DNA, the CDR3 is TGTGCCAGCAGATCCACCCCCCGGCGGACCCAGTACTTC. This codes for CASRSTPRRTQYF. This chain joins TRBV27 and TRBJ2-5; D ambiguous. CDR3 size: 13 residues. CDR1 is MNHEY, CDR2 SMNVEV, per germline (reference sequence). V lost 6 bases, J lost 7 bases, and 15 bases lay in between.

The chain is built from TRBV19 and TRBJ1-6; D gene unclear. The CDR3 has 9 amino acids. Trimming cost V 8 bases and J 11 bases, with 4 bases left between them. Germline V CDR1 and CDR2: LNHDA, SQIVND (reference sequence). For the CDR3, the DNA is TGTGCCAGTGGGGCACCCCTCCACTTT. As protein: CASGAPLHF.

This sequence joins TRBV12-3 or TRBV12-4 and TRBJ2-1; TRBD1 agrees at 7 bases. The CDR3 runs 13 residues. The V and J ends lost 6 bases and 9 bases, in that order; junction bases with no gene match: 8. This CDR3 is CASSPTGVSEQFF. The CDR3 coding sequence is TGTGCCAGCAGCCCTACAGGGGTGAGTGAGCAGTTCTTC.

V usage is TRBV10-3 and J usage is TRBJ2-7, with 9 bases aligning to TRBD2. Germline CDR1 reads ENHRY; CDR2 reads SYGVKD. After removal of 3 bases from V and 4 bases from J, the junction contained 10 bases not matched to a gene. The CDR3 runs 16 residues. The CDR3 nucleotides read TGTGCCATCAGTGAATCTGGCGGGAGGGCCTTATACGAGCAGTACTTC. This translates into CAISESGGRALYEQYF.

The chain recombines TRBV7-2 with TRBJ1-5; 7 bases agree with TRBD1. The CDR3 is made up of 15 amino acids. The V and J ends lost 1 base and 7 bases, in that order; junction bases with no gene match: 7. Looked up from germline, CDR1 is SGHTA and CDR2 is FQGNSA. Here the CDR3 reads CASSLGGQTVQPQHF. DNA for the CDR3: TGTGCCAGCAGCTTAGGGGGACAGACGGTCCAGCCCCAGCATTTT.